This T cell receptor (beta chain) was identified during a study of blood T cell repertoires in COVID-19. Turning to the study itself: T cells, B-cell-depleted T cells, or PBMCs supplied cDNA or gDNA.

CDR1 is GTSNPN and CDR2 is SVGIG in the germline V gene (reference sequence). The CDR3 consists of 14 residues. Trimming pared 1 base from V and 9 bases from J, leaving 19 bases between. The data were produced by immunoSEQ multiplex PCR, yet TCRdb's version contains in-frame clones alone and is incomplete. The sample gives 75,000 to 100,000 clones, roughly nine tenths of which show up once; approximately 5.9% is in the top ten. This TCR came from a man aged 60 to 75 with acute or convalescent COVID-19. The V and J genes are TRBV30 and TRBJ2-7, with TRBD2 as a possible D gene (5 bases). Input material: peripheral blood. The DNA of the CDR3 is TGTGCCTGGAGTGAGATAGGACTGTCCTTGGGGCAGTACTTC. This sequence encodes CAWSEIGLSLGQYF.